This TCR beta chain derives from a study of blood T cell repertoires in COVID-19. As for the study in general: Sites across the United States, Italy and Spain contributed samples from acute and convalescent COVID-19. T cells, B-cell-depleted T cells, or PBMCs provided the cDNA or gDNA that served as material.

The method was immunoSEQ multiplex PCR; TCRdb's version includes in-frame clones alone and lacks a portion of them. Here the sample spans about 120,000 clones, about 80% being singletons. This clone appeared a single time. The CDR3 runs to 18 residues. This receptor was taken from a man between 60 and 75 years old with acute or convalescent COVID-19. Source material: peripheral blood. This sequence joins TRBV21-1 and TRBJ2-5; TRBD2 is the table's D call, not checked against the DNA. TRBV21-1 is designated a pseudogene. The CDR3 coding sequence is TGTGCCAGCAGCAAAGATCGGTTTACTAGCGGGTACCAAGAGACCCAGTACTTC. Translating gives CASSKDRFTSGYQETQYF.